This TCR beta chain came from a study of T cell clonality in common variable immunodeficiency. The protocol was immunoSEQ multiplex PCR, while the TCRdb copy is restricted to in-frame clones and leaves out a portion. This sample carries 40,000 to 45,000 clones, none of them present only once. V lost 5 bases, J lost 4 bases, and 4 bases stayed unmatched. The CDR3 has 13 amino acids. CDR1 and CDR2 from the germline V gene are SQVTM and ANQGSEA. A note on this clone: Antigen unknown. The read terminates 3 residues ahead of where the CDR3 ends, so the germline J gene completes it.

Study-wide results and caveats: Common variable immunodeficiency TCR beta sequences reportedly had fewer deletions and N-nucleotide insertions. What drives increased CVID clonality needs T cell subpopulation sequencing. CVID subjects showed higher TCRbeta clonality than healthy controls. CVID patient heterogeneity limited repertoire-clinical complication correlations.

V gene TRBV29-1 combines with J gene TRBJ1-2; 10 positions match TRBD1. This sequence originates from a person aged 18 to 75 in good health. Source material: peripheral blood mononuclear cells. The CDR3 protein is CSVPGQGSYGYTF. CDR3 DNA, as far as it was read: TGCAGCGTTCCGGGACAGGGGAGCTATGGC.